Described below is a single TCR beta chain sequence and its context. The antigen is unknown. This sample was included in a study of cytomegalovirus exposure and HLA in healthy donors. Whole-study results and caveats: Many donors carried some public TCRs, although rarity characterized most TCR sequences. CMV antigen specificity of a few CMV-associated chains was confirmed in vitro.

V lost 3 bases, J lost 0 bases, and 9 bases lay in between. The CDR3 is 14 amino acids. From germline, CDR1 is MDHEN and CDR2 SYDVKM. Libraries were prepared by immunoSEQ multiplex PCR; TCRdb keeps only in-frame clonotypes and omits some of them. Here the sample spans approximately 190,000 clones, about 80% being singletons. The source is a man younger than 35 in good health and CMV-seropositive. Material for sequencing was PBMCs. The chain recombines TRBV28 with TRBJ2-7; D possibly corresponds to TRBD1 (5 bases). CDR3 in DNA: TGTGCCAGCAGTTTTCCAGGGTACTCCTACGAGCAGTACTTC. It codes for CASSFPGYSYEQYF.